The source of this T cell receptor beta chain is a study of cytomegalovirus exposure and HLA in healthy donors listed by TCRdb under 2017. Notes on the research overall: An earlier analysis of 587 of the donors reported around 280 Gb of sequence data and around 110 million unique TCR beta sequences obtained from approximately 180 million T cells. An early release covering roughly 580 HLA-typed donors comprised about 300 gigabases of sequencing data and around 85 million unique TCR sequences. The genetic ancestry cluster associated with self-reported Caucasian donors included around four fifths of the approximately 400 genotyped donors. The study aimed to test whether cataloging public T cell receptors could reveal signatures of past pathogen exposure. The study used immunosequencing to profile the T cell repertoires of hundreds of subjects and linked those repertoires to cytomegalovirus serostatus. Besides the first cohort of hundreds of subjects, a separate validation cohort made up of about 120 different subjects was used. High-throughput TCR immunosequencing, statistical association of individual TCRs with disease status, and machine learning were combined to predict cytomegalovirus infection status. In a later analysis, previously published TCR beta repertoires from more than 500 donors were re-analyzed and high-resolution HLA genotyping was added so that TCR occurrence patterns could be studied. The later analysis used no new phenotypic data to find candidate immune exposures, relying instead on TCR beta sequences and their occurrence across donors. An earlier analysis of 587 of the donors used high-throughput TCR beta sequencing to judge whether each TCR beta V gene segment behaved as functional or pseudogenic. Alongside the repertoire data, information on donor age, sex, ethnicity and CMV serostatus was compiled. A later genetic analysis used genome-wide SNP genotypes for about 60% of the roughly 700 donors, treating that subset as a discovery cohort. Every discovery cohort repertoire had been produced on one sequencing platform. Class I and class II HLA loci were covered by the typing at four-digit resolution. Typing coverage differed by locus: A, B, C, DRB1 and DQB1 were typed in roughly 620-630 donors, DQA1 in about 500, DPA1 in around 600, and DPB1 in about 450. Roughly five DR-DQ haplotypes were handled as single units for association and clustering because linkage in the cohort was strong. Among under 450 genotyped donors of the cohort, an average of around 240,000 unique TCR beta nucleotide sequences were sequenced per donor, around a sixth of them non-productive.

The cohort was made up of about 610 healthy bone marrow donors. Cohort members were all nominally healthy when sampled, although unrecorded immune exposures were likely present. The donor was CMV seropositive and belonged to the group of about 290 seropositive cohort members. Every donor gave a peripheral blood sample, and the peripheral blood mononuclear cells from that sample were used for TCR beta sequencing. Genomic DNA was extracted from the blood cell samples with the Qiagen DNeasy Blood Extraction Kit. Libraries were built with the immunoSEQ multiplex PCR assay. The multiplex PCR relied on a mix of 60 forward primers for TCR Vbeta segments and 13 reverse primers for TCR Jbeta segments. Amplification of the CDR3 region of rearranged TCR beta genes was performed with a multiplex PCR assay on genomic DNA. Amplified TCR beta libraries were sequenced as 87-base-pair reads on the Illumina HiSeq System. As for the authors' bioinformatics: Across the 700 or so repertoires, a later analysis counted about 81 million unique TCR beta chains, roughly 11 million of which were shared by at least two donors. Raw reads were error-corrected and collapsed into unique sequences with a nearest-neighbor algorithm that merged closely related sequences to remove PCR and sequencing errors. Alignment of CDR3 sequences to IMGT reference sequences was used to assign V, D and J gene segments. For a sequence to be retained, a match of at least six nucleotides to both a V gene segment and a J gene segment was required. A rearrangement was called productive if the CDR3 had no stop codons and remained in frame with V and J, and every other rearrangement was called non-productive. CDR3 was defined by IMGT convention, running from the second conserved V-encoded cysteine to the conserved J-encoded phenylalanine. Sequences without an unambiguous match to a single V gene segment were excluded from the earlier analysis of about 600 of the donors. In an earlier analysis of 587 of the donors, V segments were called functional above 56.7% productive rearrangements and were called segregating when the between-donor standard deviation exceeded 5%. A statistical classification framework was developed to diagnose cytomegalovirus status using the catalog of TCR beta chain sequences. V and J gene assignment, in a later analysis, came from comparing TCR nucleotide sequences with IMGT/GENE-DB human TR gene sequences. In a later analysis, CDR3 sequences and most-parsimonious VDJ recombination scenarios were assigned using the TCRdist pipeline. A later analysis defined each TCR beta chain by its CDR3 amino acid sequence plus V-gene family, and excluded reads lacking a unique V-gene family. In a later analysis, 450 to 600 highly shared, low-generation-probability nucleotide sequences were removed to address suspected cross-contamination and a sequencing artifact. A later analysis calculated a clonal expansion index for each public chain from normalized within-repertoire ranks of inferred template counts. In a later analysis, generation probabilities were computed using a VDJ recombination model fitted to out-of-frame rearrangements, and the results were checked against IGoR. In a later analysis, hypergeometric tests were used to score TCR-TCR, TCR-HLA and TCR-CMV co-occurrence, with a repertoire-size bias correction applied to TCR pairs. To estimate false discovery rates, a later analysis permuted the HLA or CMV assignments 20 times. In a later analysis, co-occurring TCRs were grouped with DBSCAN, and TCRdist sequence similarity was added when clustering was performed within HLA-allele-positive subsets. For co-occurrence clustering, repertoires with fewer than 30,000 or more than 120,000 public chains were excluded, along with five repertoires with anomalous nucleotide sharing. This is the immuneACCESS table as TCRdb keeps it, with only in-frame sequences that have V and J called. A part of the clones is gone; compared with another copy, unresolved V genes explain less than half, and the rest is unexplained. The DNA gave D and trimming, while V, J and clone size come from that table. The sample table includes 75,000 to 95,000 clones. The ten biggest clones cover 5.5% to 6.5% of the sample.

V lost 1 base and J lost 6 bases; the stretch between them is 12 bases long. For CDR1 and CDR2, the germline V gene lists LGHNA and YNFKEQ. The CDR3 starts with the cysteine, ends with the phenylalanine, and has 14 residues. Only the CDR3 DNA stays, 42 bases, in frame from base 1. As regards this clone: Its specific antigen is unknown.

Here is what the overall study found, with its caveats: Sequencing depth was assumed to be roughly uniform across donors in the presence/absence analyses, though that assumption may not hold. A later analysis found that most CMV-associated TCR beta chains appeared HLA-restricted, with HLA associations seemingly driven largely by CMV exposure. A total of 150 or so TCR beta chains were listed by the study as associated with cytomegalovirus. In a later analysis, HLA-associated TCR beta chains were found to be more clonally expanded and to have lower generation probabilities than equally common non-associated chains. In an earlier analysis of 587 of the donors, most TCR beta V segments appeared in productive rearrangements about 90% or about 30% of the time, broadly matching IMGT annotations. Some IMGT-functional V segments, including TRBV6-2 and TRBV6-3, could not be distinguished by the 87-base-pair reads and were therefore excluded. While some public TCRs were present in many individuals, most TCR sequences turned up only very rarely across donors. Immune exposure information for the cohort was limited to CMV serostatus. In a later analysis, TCR association rates were found to vary across HLA loci, with the most associated TCRs seen for DRB1 alleles and the fewest for HLA-C alleles. In a later genetic analysis, a missense DCLRE1C variant was associated with V-gene and J-gene trimming of TCR beta chains, and the association was replicated in an independent cohort. Several of the top co-occurrence clusters appeared to be linked to parvovirus B19, influenza, CMV and Epstein-Barr virus, according to a later analysis. A group of highly shared sequence variants was considered likely to be a technical artifact of the sequencing pipeline. A further reported finding was that TCR beta sequences accurately predicted the HLA-A and HLA-B alleles for most subjects in the first cohort. The classifier was reported to diagnose cytomegalovirus status with high specificity and sensitivity in both the original and validation cohorts. The earlier analysis of 587 of the donors excluded over 15 rarely observed V segments, including chromosome 9 orphons, because counts were too low. Compared with the approximately 600-donor mean, donors in an Asian-associated ancestry cluster had fewer N-insertions in productive TCRs, according to a later genetic analysis. Strong co-occurrence of HLA alleles, especially DR and DQ, made assigning TCR associations to individual alleles difficult. A few of the identified cytomegalovirus-associated TCR beta chains were confirmed in vitro to be specific for cytomegalovirus antigens. HLA typing was unavailable for some donors at each locus, so association tests used only the typed subset. In a later analysis, around 17,000 TCR beta sequences were associated with specific HLA alleles at a false discovery rate of 0.05. Linkage disequilibrium might explain the correlated functional status among segregating V segments, but an unknown experimental factor could not be ruled out. According to the authors, the approach could potentially be generalized to other disease states and immunological phenotypes. The cohort was sequenced for TCR beta chains only, and without alpha or paired-chain data the features that could be detected were limited.

The sequenced sample was PBMCs. This TCR was sampled from a girl aged 5 to 17 in good health and CMV-seropositive. The sequence joins TRBV4-2 to TRBJ1-2; the D gene is unclear. Here is the DNA: TGTGCCAGCAGCCAAGGAGGGAGTAAGGATGGCTACACCTTC. Translation gives CASSQGGSKDGYTF.